This T cell receptor (beta chain) was captured in a study of cytomegalovirus exposure and HLA in healthy donors. Study observations and caveats: A few CMV-associated chains were confirmed in vitro to be specific for CMV antigens.

As to this clone: Antigen: not known.

Generated by immunoSEQ multiplex PCR, the TCRdb table keeps only in-frame clones and is missing some. The sample holds more than 100,000 clones, around nine tenths seen once. Germline CDR1 is MDHEN and CDR2 is SYDVKM. The CDR3 is 14 amino acids. Trimming cost V 5 bases and J 7 bases, with 18 bases left between them. The sequence derives from a man aged 30 to 39 in good health and CMV-seronegative. Specimen: PBMCs. The rearrangement uses TRBV28 and TRBJ2-7, with D perhaps matching TRBD2 (6 bases). As DNA, the CDR3 is TGTGCCAGCAGTCTTACTAGCTCCTATGGGGAGCAGTACTTC. Its protein is CASSLTSSYGEQYF. The full variable domain, completed using reference TRBV28 and TRBJ2-7, is DVKVTQSSRYLVKRTGEKVFLECVQDMDHENMFWYRQDPGLGLRLIYFSYDVKMKEKGDIPEGYSVSREKKERFSLILESASTNQTSMYLCASSLTSSYGEQYFGPGTRLTVT.